Below are 18 T cell receptor beta chains sequenced from a single sample in a study of T cell clones after liver transplantation. TCRdb keeps only in-frame clones here, not all; method: immunoSEQ multiplex PCR. Of about 18,000 clones detected, over 80% appear once; the ten largest clones hold 10% to 15%. The specimen comprised CD8+ T cells from blood, sampled before liver transplant. Receptors were obtained from a human donor who received a liver transplant.

This sequence joins TRBV28 and TRBJ2-1; D is unresolved. CDR3 length: 14 amino acids. CDR1 is MDHEN, CDR2 SYDVKM, per germline. With 2 bases removed from V and 10 bases from J, the gap between germline ends came to 15 bases. In nucleotides, the CDR3 is TGTGCCAGCAGTTTACCAAGTTGGGCCCAGGAGCAGTTCTTC. The encoded protein is CASSLPSWAQEQFF.

The rearrangement joins TRBV18 to TRBJ2-5; a weak D match, TRBD2 (5 bases). V dropped 3 bases and J dropped 1 base, with 9 bases sitting between them. Germline CDR1 is KGHSH and CDR2 is LQKENI. This CDR3 has 14 amino acids. CDR3 DNA: TGTGCCAGCTCACCGGACGGACTCCAAGAGACCCAGTACTTC. Its translation: CASSPDGLQETQYF. Variable domain in full (rest from reference TRBV18 and TRBJ2-5): NAGVMQNPRHLVRRRGQEARLRCSPMKGHSHVYWYRQLPEEGLKFMVYLQKENIIDESGMPKERFSAEFPKEGPSILRIQQVVRGDSAAYFCASSPDGLQETQYFGPGTRLLVL.

The chain has TRBV19 and TRBJ2-7; 8 bases are shared with TRBD1. CDR3 length: 15 amino acids. Trimming took 3 bases from V and 3 from J; bases not matched to a gene: 7. Germline CDR1 reads LNHDA; CDR2 reads SQIVND (reference sequence). The CDR3 spells CASSMYGQGHYEQYF. The CDR3 nucleotides are TGTGCCAGTAGTATGTACGGACAGGGCCACTACGAGCAGTACTTC.

The chain combines TRBV7-9 with TRBJ2-1, with D unresolved. The CDR3 loop spans 12 amino acids. Trimming left V 3 bases short and J 7 bases short, with 7 bases between. Germline CDR1 and CDR2: SEHNR and FQNEAQ (reference sequence). The CDR3 reads CASSFTENEQFF. In DNA form, the CDR3 reads TGTGCCAGCAGCTTTACGGAAAATGAGCAGTTCTTC. The full variable domain, rest sourced from reference TRBV7-9 and TRBJ2-1, is DTGVSQNPRHKITKRGQNVTFRCDPISEHNRLYWYRQTLGQGPEFLTYFQNEAQLEKSRLLSDRFSAERPKGSFSTLEIQRTEQGDSAMYLCASSFTENEQFFGPGTRLTVL.

The chain has TRBV9 and TRBJ2-5, with TRBD2 matching over 11 bases. V shed 5 bases and J 1 base; nucleotides not matched to a gene: 10. The CDR3 is made up of 17 amino acids. CDR1 SGDLS and CDR2 YYNGEE come from the germline V gene. In DNA, the CDR3 is TGTGCCAGCAGTGATTCCGGGACTAGCGGTACCCAAGAGACCCAGTACTTC. Its protein product is CASSDSGTSGTQETQYF. The whole variable domain, filled in from reference TRBV9 and TRBJ2-5, reads DSGVTQTPKHLITATGQRVTLRCSPRSGDLSVYWYQQSLDQGLQFLIQYYNGEERAKGNILERFSAQQFPDLHSELNLSSLELGDSALYFCASSDSGTSGTQETQYFGPGTRLLVL.

The rearrangement links TRBV19 to TRBJ1-2; no definite D call. The CDR3 totals 15 residues. CDR1 is LNHDA and CDR2 is SQIVND in the germline V gene (reference sequence). The ends were cut back, 7 bases at V and 2 bases at J, with 17 bases in the middle. The CDR3 region is CASNPSGWSNYGYTF. CDR3 coding DNA: TGTGCCAGTAATCCATCCGGGTGGAGCAACTATGGCTACACCTTC.

The chain carries TRBV9 and TRBJ1-2; D remains unclear. The CDR3 covers 14 residues. Germline assignment: CDR1 SGDLS and CDR2 YYNGEE. V was clipped by 0 bases and J by 3 bases, with 9 bases between them. The CDR3 region is CASSVAGNYYGYTF. The DNA of the CDR3 is TGTGCCAGCAGCGTAGCGGGGAACTACTATGGCTACACCTTC.

The chain has TRBV29-1 and TRBJ1-5, with TRBD1 as a possible D gene (5 bases). From germline, CDR1 is SQVTM and CDR2 ANQGSEA. The CDR3 covers 13 residues. Trimming shortened V by 4 bases and J by 5 bases, and 12 bases separated the two germline ends. The CDR3 is CSVGWGIDQPQHF. The CDR3 nucleotides read TGCAGCGTTGGCTGGGGGATCGATCAGCCCCAGCATTTT. The whole variable domain, remainder taken from reference TRBV29-1 and TRBJ1-5, is SAVISQKPSRDICQRGTSLTIQCQVDSQVTMMFWYRQQPGQSLTLIATANQGSEATYESGFVIDKFPISRPNLTFSTLTVSNMSPEDSSIYLCSVGWGIDQPQHFGDGTRLSIL.

The V and J genes are TRBV7-3 and TRBJ2-2; weak D call: TRBD1 (5 bases). The V gene lost 5 bases and the J gene lost 1 base, with 8 bases spanning the gap. Germline CDR1 SGHTA, CDR2 FQGTGA. This CDR3 contains 14 residues. The CDR3 sequence is CASSPTGNTGELFF. The DNA for the CDR3 is TGTGCCAGCAGCCCAACAGGGAACACCGGGGAGCTGTTTTTT.

The genes are TRBV14 and TRBJ2-7; 12 bases agree with TRBD2. The CDR3 contains 18 residues. Germline V gene lookup returns CDR1 SGHDN and CDR2 FVKESK. V gave up 6 bases and J gave up 4 bases; unmatched junction bases: 16. CDR3 DNA sequence: TGTGCCAGCAGTTCAATGCGTCTAGCGGGAGGGCCAGGTTACGAGCAGTACTTC. Its protein is CASSSMRLAGGPGYEQYF.

This chain uses TRBV28 with TRBJ2-1, with 7 bases lining up with TRBD2. Germline lookup yields CDR1 MDHEN and CDR2 SYDVKM. The CDR3 covers 14 residues. V lost 7 bases, J lost 5 bases, and 8 bases stayed unmatched. The CDR3 nucleotides are TGTGCCAGCAAGGCGGCGGGAGAAAACAATGAGCAGTTCTTC. Its protein product is CASKAAGENNEQFF.

The rearrangement joins TRBV4-3 to TRBJ1-1; possible D gene TRBD1, 5 bases. Germline V gene lookup returns CDR1 LGHNA and CDR2 YSLEER. This CDR3 is 15 amino acids long. Trimming took 0 bases from V and 0 from J, leaving 8 bases between them. The CDR3 loop reads CASSQDRTMNTEAFF. CDR3 coding DNA: TGCGCCAGCAGCCAAGATCGGACAATGAACACTGAAGCTTTCTTT.

The chain joins TRBV28 to TRBJ2-2; D is uncertain. With 3 bases removed from V and 6 bases from J, the gap between germline ends came to 8 bases. CDR1 is MDHEN, CDR2 SYDVKM, per germline. CDR3 length equals 13 residues. CDR3 DNA: TGTGCCAGCAGTTTCGAACCTCCCGGGGAGCTGTTTTTT. Residues: CASSFEPPGELFF.

The gene calls are TRBV14 and TRBJ2-1, with D perhaps TRBD2 (5 bases). Trimming cost V 5 bases and J 4 bases, with 12 bases left between them. In germline, CDR1 is SGHDN, CDR2 FVKESK. The CDR3 sequence is 14 residues long. The CDR3 DNA reads as TGTGCCAGCAGCGAGGACTCCCTATACAATGAGCAGTTCTTC. Translated, it gives CASSEDSLYNEQFF.

The chain combines TRBV9 with TRBJ2-3, with TRBD1 matching over 9 bases. Losses at the gene ends were 6 bases for V and 2 bases for J; bases not matched to a gene: 7. The germline V gene has CDR1 SGDLS and CDR2 YYNGEE. The CDR3 extends over 15 amino acids. The DNA of the CDR3 is TGTGCCAGCACCTCGGGACAGGGACTCACAGATACGCAGTATTTT. It encodes CASTSGQGLTDTQYF.

The J gene is TRBJ2-2, the V gene TRBV9, with a possible D match to TRBD2 (6 bases). The V and J ends lost 1 base and 6 bases respectively, with 13 bases between them. Germline values: CDR1 SGDLS, CDR2 YYNGEE. This CDR3 has 15 residues. The CDR3 DNA sequence: TGTGCCAGCAGCGTATCGGGAGCGCGTGCCGGGGAGCTGTTTTTT. Translated: CASSVSGARAGELFF.

The rearrangement links TRBV13 to TRBJ1-1; D uncertain. Germline loops: CDR1 PRHDT, CDR2 FYEKMQ (reference sequence). The V end was cut by 5 bases, the J end by 3 bases, with 10 bases between. CDR3 length: 13 amino acids. In nucleotides, the CDR3 is TGTGCCAGCAGCCCGGTGGGATACACTGAAGCTTTCTTT. This encodes CASSPVGYTEAFF.

This clone appeared once. The V and J genes are TRBV2 and TRBJ2-7, with D possibly matching TRBD1 (6 bases). Trimming shortened V by 0 bases and J by 5 bases, and 14 bases separated the two germline ends. Per the germline V gene, CDR1 is SNHLY and CDR2 is FYNNEI. The CDR3 has 15 amino acids. CDR3 coding DNA: TGTGCCAGCAGTGAAGCGACGTGGCCAGGGGACGAGCAGTACTTC. Amino acid sequence: CASSEATWPGDEQYF.